This note documents a single TCR beta chain sequence. This entry is derived from a study of T cell changes during pregnancy in multiple sclerosis. The length of the CDR3 is 15 residues. Trimming shortened V by 1 base and J by 4 bases, and 8 bases separated the two germline ends. Per germline, CDR1 SGHTA and CDR2 FQGNSA. Sequencing was performed with immunoSEQ multiplex PCR; in TCRdb, only in-frame clones are kept and a portion is missing. Among about 110,000 clones listed, about 90% were seen once. Material: peripheral blood, obtained before pregnancy. The V and J genes are TRBV7-2 and TRBJ1-6; maybe TRBD1 (6 bases). This TCR was sampled from a female donor with multiple sclerosis, enrolled in a pregnancy study. CDR3 loop: CASSLGQGYNSPLHF. The CDR3 coding sequence is TGTGCCAGCAGCTTAGGTCAGGGGTATAATTCACCCCTCCACTTT.